This TCR beta chain was captured in a study of control samples from healthy donors and cancer patients (dated by TCRdb to about 2020). Libraries were prepared through the immunoSEQ multiplex PCR assay. The table was pulled from immuneACCESS by TCRdb, which kept in-frame rearrangements only. Such tables lose some clones; where checked, under half of the loss comes from unresolved V genes, and the rest has no known cause. The sample profile shows some 130,000 clones; 80% to 95% of them were found once. Of the sample, 5.5% to 7% falls within the top ten clones. This clone was detected once. The antigen this receptor binds is unknown. Qualities for individual bases were not recorded, and no much larger clone is one base off. Cut back by 4 bases and 0 bases, the V and J ends lie 7 bases apart. CDR1 and CDR2 are read off the germline V gene (reference sequence) as SGHKS and YYEKEE. Spanning cysteine to phenylalanine, the CDR3 consists of 13 amino acids. CDR3 DNA only is kept here, 39 bases in frame from base 1.

The sample taken for sequencing was blood. The receptor comes from a man between 18 and 29 years old in good health. In this chain, TRBV5-5 is recombined with TRBJ1-1, with no confident D gene call. CDR3 loop: CASSRAVNTEAFF. The base sequence is TGTGCCAGCAGCCGGGCGGTGAACACTGAAGCTTTCTTT. Supplemented by the reference TRBV5-5 and TRBJ1-1 proteins around the CDR3, the complete variable domain is DAGVTQSPTHLIKTRGQQVTLRCSPISGHKSVSWYQQVLGQGPQFIFQYYEKEERGRGNFPDRFSARQFPNYSSELNVNALLLGDSALYLCASSRAVNTEAFFGQGTRLTVV.